This entry features one T cell receptor beta chain sequence. Its antigen is currently unknown. This specimen comes from a study of blood T cells in healthy people across ages. Study context: Template-switching capture recovered about one barcoded beta molecule per two T cells.

Every donor contributed roughly 10 milliliters of peripheral blood by blood draw. Whole-study results and caveats: A roughly linear fall in TCR beta diversity per million T cells was seen with increasing age. What prevented conclusive comparison of naive and antigen-experienced cells was that PBMCs were unsorted.

Trimming at V came to 4 bases and at J to 5 bases, leaving 6 bases not matched to a gene. This CDR3 is 15 amino acids long. Germline-derived CDR1 and CDR2 are SGHRS and YFSETQ. Primed by a sample-barcoded 5' primer and a J-beta primer mix, a second PCR proceeded for roughly 7 to 11 cycles. TCRdb independently ran MiXCR on the 5' RACE reads; one entry per CDR3 protein. The table lists around 650,000 distinct CDR3 sequences, roughly 30% of them singletons. This TCR came from a woman older than 75 in good health. The chain combines TRBV5-1 with TRBJ2-5; 12 bases agree with TRBD2. The sample consisted of blood. CDR3 DNA sequence: TGCGCCAGCAGCCCAACCGGGACTAGCGGGGAGACCCAGTACTTC. This gives the protein CASSPTGTSGETQYF.